This record concerns one T cell receptor beta chain sequence. The sample originates from a study of blood T cell repertoires in COVID-19. The V and J ends lost 4 bases and 6 bases, in that order; junction bases with no gene match: 4. Looked up from germline, CDR1 is MDHEN and CDR2 is SYDVKM. The CDR3 runs to 15 residues. Sequencing was performed with immunoSEQ multiplex PCR; in TCRdb, only in-frame clones are kept and a portion is missing. The sample lists approximately 130,000 clones; approximately 77% were seen once. The material sequenced was peripheral blood. The chain combines TRBV28 with TRBJ2-4; 12 nucleotides agree with TRBD1. The clonotype originates from a man aged 80 or over with acute or convalescent COVID-19. The CDR3 bases are TGTGCCAGCAGTTCCGGGACAGGGGGCGGAAACATTCAGTACTTC. Residues: CASSSGTGGGNIQYF.